These 15 T cell receptor beta chains were sequenced from one sample in a study of radiotherapy plus CTLA-4 blockade in lung cancer. Clones were sequenced by immunoSEQ multiplex PCR, and TCRdb holds only the in-frame ones, with some missing. The profile covers roughly 80,000 clones, with about 79% appearing a single time and under 5% taken by the ten largest. The sequencing here drew on peripheral blood, taken from a patient treated with radiotherapy plus ipilimumab. Receptors originate from a human donor with non-small cell lung cancer who had a partial response to radiotherapy plus ipilimumab. Some clones in this sample may be carry-over from other donors' samples.

This chain connects TRBV30 to TRBJ2-2, with D hard to call. In germline, CDR1 is GTSNPN, CDR2 SVGIG (reference sequence). CDR3 length: 12 residues. V was clipped by 2 bases and J by 8 bases, with 9 bases between them. The CDR3 DNA reads TGTGCCTGGAGTACAGCTTGGGGGGAGCTGTTTTTT. Protein product: CAWSTAWGELFF.

This clone was detected once. This chain connects TRBV9 to TRBJ2-3; 10 bases are a match to TRBD2. This CDR3 spans 16 amino acids. Trimming removed 3 bases from V and 2 bases from J; junction bases left unmatched: 6. Per the germline V gene, CDR1 is SGDLS and CDR2 is YYNGEE. CDR3 in amino acids: CASSERTSGHTDTQYF. DNA for the CDR3: TGTGCCAGCAGCGAACGGACTAGCGGACACACAGATACGCAGTATTTT.

CDR3 protein: CASNHRSSNEKLFF. The CDR3 nucleotides are TGTGCCAGCAATCACAGATCCTCAAACGAAAAACTGTTTTTT. The chain has TRBV2 and TRBJ1-4, with D uncertain. The V end was cut by 7 bases, the J end by 8 bases, with 17 bases between. The CDR3 covers 14 residues. The V gene's germline CDR1 is SNHLY and CDR2 FYNNEI.

The chain has TRBV27 and TRBJ1-1; TRBD1 aligns across 11 bases. With 7 bases clipped from V and 4 bases from J, the junction kept 5 bases outside the gene matches. The CDR3 length is 14 residues. CDR1 MNHEY and CDR2 SMNVEV come from the germline V gene (reference sequence). The CDR3 DNA sequence: TGTGCCAGCACCAGGACAGGGGGCTTCACTGAAGCTTTCTTT. Its translation: CASTRTGGFTEAFF.

This clone was recorded only once. This chain joins TRBV11-3 and TRBJ2-1, with D perhaps TRBD2 (6 bases). The CDR3 spans 16 residues. V dropped 5 bases and J dropped 0 bases, with 14 bases sitting between them. From germline, CDR1 is SGHNT and CDR2 YENEEA. The CDR3 DNA sequence: TGTGCCAGCAGCGGACAATACGGGAGCTCCTACAATGAGCAGTTCTTC. Its protein product is CASSGQYGSSYNEQFF.

J is TRBJ1-2 and V is TRBV10-1; TRBD1 aligns across 7 bases. Looked up from germline, CDR1 is WNHNN and CDR2 is SYGVQD (reference sequence). The CDR3 length is 13 residues. V was clipped by 2 bases and J by 8 bases; unmatched bases: 5. CDR3 in amino acids: CASSEDRVTGYTF. CDR3 bases: TGCGCCAGCAGTGAGGACAGGGTGACAGGCTACACCTTC.

The chain joins TRBV7-2 to TRBJ2-1; 11 bases align to TRBD2. The J segment lost 9 bases and the V segment lost 4 bases, leaving 11 bases of the junction unmatched. The germline V gene has CDR1 SGHTA and CDR2 FQGNSA. The CDR3 spans 16 residues. The DNA for the CDR3 is TGTGCCAGCAGCTCGCTAGCGGGGGGACTTGGGGGTGAGCAGTTCTTC. It is translated as CASSSLAGGLGGEQFF.

The chain employs TRBV2 and TRBJ1-6, with D possibly matching TRBD1 (6 bases). Germline V lookup: CDR1 SNHLY, CDR2 FYNNEI. CDR3 length: 16 residues. The V end was cut by 6 bases, the J end by 0 bases, with 12 bases between. Here the CDR3 reads CASRGGLSSYNSPLHF. In nucleotides, the CDR3 is TGTGCCAGCAGAGGGGGATTAAGCTCCTATAATTCACCCCTCCACTTT.

The J gene is TRBJ1-2, the V gene TRBV2, with D perhaps matching TRBD1 (5 bases). Germline V gene data show CDR1 as SNHLY and CDR2 as FYNNEI. The CDR3 covers 17 residues. V was shortened by 1 base and J by 5 bases, with 20 bases between the two germline ends. This chain's CDR3 is CASSEGGVGGLGYGYTF. Written as DNA, the CDR3 is TGTGCCAGCAGTGAAGGGGGGGTCGGCGGTTTAGGATATGGCTACACCTTC.

This sequence joins TRBV6-5 and TRBJ1-6, with a tentative D call TRBD1 (5 bases). Germline V gives CDR1 MNHEY, CDR2 SVGAGI. With 2 bases removed from V and 11 bases from J, the gap between germline ends came to 13 bases. The CDR3 covers 14 residues. This CDR3 is CASSYDQGETPLHF. CDR3 bases: TGTGCCAGCAGTTACGACCAGGGTGAAACACCCCTCCACTTT.

The chain joins TRBV7-2 to TRBJ2-3; 9 bases line up with TRBD2. V dropped 0 bases and J dropped 4; count of bases not matched to a gene: 11. There are 18 residues in the CDR3. Germline values: CDR1 SGHTA, CDR2 FQGNSA. This chain's CDR3 is CASSLASRGGGAADTQYF. As DNA, the CDR3 is TGTGCCAGCAGCTTAGCCTCCAGGGGCGGGGGGGCCGCAGATACGCAGTATTTT.

This clone has just a few counts. V usage is TRBV7-7 and J usage is TRBJ2-7; TRBD2 might be the D (5 bases). Trimming pared 1 base from V and 6 bases from J, leaving 10 bases between. The CDR3 contains 13 residues. CDR1 and CDR2 from the germline V gene are SSHAT and FNYEAQ (reference sequence). Here the CDR3 DNA reads TGTGCCAGCAGCTTAGACCCCCGGGGCGAGCAGTACTTC. It encodes CASSLDPRGEQYF.

The chain links TRBV19 to TRBJ2-5, with no clear D. The V end was cut by 5 bases, the J end by 1 base, with 14 bases between. This CDR3 is built from 15 residues. Per germline, CDR1 LNHDA and CDR2 SQIVND (reference sequence). The CDR3 nucleotides read TGTGCCAGTAGTTCCAGACACCGCTCCCAAGAGACCCAGTACTTC. This codes for CASSSRHRSQETQYF.

This clone was seen a few times. CDR3 sequence: CASSRSGGYSYNEQFF. CDR3 nucleotide sequence: TGTGCCAGCTCACGTAGCGGGGGGTACTCCTACAATGAGCAGTTCTTC. The rearrangement joins TRBV18 to TRBJ2-1; 10 bases map to TRBD2. Germline V CDR1 and CDR2: KGHSH, LQKENI. The CDR3 is 16 residues long. The V and J ends lost 4 bases and 0 bases, in that order; junction bases with no gene match: 3.

This clone was seen only once. V usage is TRBV7-2 and J usage is TRBJ2-2; 11 bases align to TRBD2. The CDR3 length is 16 residues. The J segment lost 6 bases and the V segment lost 0 bases, leaving 3 bases of the junction unmatched. Germline CDR1 is SGHTA and CDR2 is FQGNSA. The CDR3 bases are TGTGCCAGCAGCTTAGCACTAGCGGGGGCAGCCGGGGAGCTGTTTTTT. Its translation: CASSLALAGAAGELFF.